This T cell receptor (beta chain) was sequenced for a study of shared clonotypes between healthy human individuals (dated by TCRdb to the early 2020s). Regarding the complete study: The cohort comprised a couple of women and three men aged 18 to 49 years. For each donor, CD4 naive and CD4 memory were each run on three plates, CD8 naive on two plates, and CD8 memory on one plate. Blood TCR repertoires of about 5 healthy adults were deeply sequenced to estimate repertoire size and the extent of clonotype sharing between individuals. To increase sequencing depth and limit assay-specific biases, different laboratories used diverse techniques to prepare libraries and sequence TCR repertoires. Each donor's leukapheresis produced roughly between roughly 0.9 and 8.9 billion PBMCs. Broad study findings and their caveats: The genetic and exposure-history diversity represented was limited by the small number of donors. Only blood was sampled, and tissue TCR repertoires likely differ from those in blood. Larger estimated clonotype richness was generally found for naive subsets than for memory subsets. Even with the large sequencing depth, rarefaction of the sorted-subset datasets indicated that sequencing was incomplete. Compared with non-shared clonotypes, clonotypes shared by all four sorted-subset donors had higher generation probabilities. Across several donors, about 5% of naive CD4, approximately 4% of naive CD8, around 2.1% of memory CD4, and over 0.35% of memory CD8 clonotypes were shared. Pairwise subsampling led to the expectation that sequencing depth would affect the degree of clonotype sharing among donors.

V loses 1 base, J loses 7 bases, and the germline ends lie 14 bases apart. As encoded in the germline V gene, CDR1 is SGDLS while CDR2 is YYNGEE. The CDR3 runs 15 amino acids, cysteine and phenylalanine included. Just the 45-base CDR3 DNA is kept, in frame starting at base 1. CD8 naive samples were CD45RO-negative cells positively selected for CCR7, giving a CD45RA+CCR7+ population that excluded TemRA cells. Healthy HIV-negative adults with no recently reported acute infections or vaccinations were included as donors. Every donor was a Caucasian adult living in Nashville, Tennessee, USA. Blood was collected by leukapheresis, and PBMCs were isolated by Ficoll-Histopaque density gradient centrifugation and then cryopreserved in liquid nitrogen vapor phase. Purity and quantity of every magnetically sorted T cell population were checked by analytical flow cytometry. From each sorted fraction, genomic DNA was isolated and quantified by UV absorbance on a Nanodrop 2000c.

In its sample, this clone was seen once. Its antigen is unknown. No base qualities exist here, and no much larger clone lies one base off it. Using the deep immunoSEQ assay, TCR CDR3 regions were amplified from genomic DNA by multiplex PCR. Genomic DNA extracted from each cell subset was distributed evenly over all wells of several immunoSEQ 96-well plates, and each plate served as one replicate. For sorted subsets, about 210 ng of genomic DNA, equivalent to around 30,000 T cell genomes, went into each replicate PCR. Purified libraries were measured with a Qubit 3.0 fluorometer, size-checked on a Bioanalyzer 2100, and measured again with the KAPA Library Quantification kit. Every immunoSEQ 96-well plate was sequenced on a separate single-read 150-cycle Illumina NextSeq 550 flow cell. Turning to the authors' computational methods: Because the immunoSEQ output included only junctional sequences and no quality scores, the filtering could not be the same as the filtering used for full-length reads. Sequences were annotated with PyIR, a Python wrapper for IgBLAST v1.9, using IMGT germline references to assign V/J genes and CDR3. Reads were removed for weak V/J assignments (E-value above 1e-6), missing CDR3, stop codons, out-of-frame junctions, or ambiguous translated residues. V3J clonotypes were defined as sequences sharing an identical inferred V gene, J gene, and CDR3 amino acid sequence. Percentage overlap between repertoires was computed as shared unique clonotypes divided by the size of the smaller repertoire. Three approaches were used to assess repertoire richness: RTK rarefaction, the Chao1 estimator, and Recon v2.1 estimates of unobserved clonotypes. For all TCRbeta clonotypes obtained by the gDNA method from a few donors, generation probabilities were computed with OLGA. The table comes from immuneACCESS by way of TCRdb, which keeps in-frame sequences with V and J called. Part of the clones is missing from these tables; in studies checked, under half for an unresolved V gene and the rest for unknown reasons. The V and J calls and the clone size are those of that table, but D and trimming were determined from the DNA. The sample table contains some 2 million clones; only one count was recorded for about 95% of them. The ten most abundant clones make up more than 0.95% of the sample.

The sequencing sample was made of naive CD8+ T cells sorted from blood. What this sample's cell subset or site label stands for: CD45RA+CCR7+. The chain was built from TRBV9 and TRBJ1-4, with TRBD1 perhaps the D gene, on 6 matching bases. The sequence derives from a man aged 18-30 years in good health. The DNA is TGTGCCAGCAGCGTAAGTGGGGGGCGCGGTGAAAAACTGTTTTTT. This yields the protein CASSVSGGRGEKLFF.